The source of this T cell receptor beta chain is a study of cytomegalovirus exposure and HLA in healthy donors. Study findings and constraints: Later analysis identified several of the most significant clusters that appeared linked to common viral pathogens.

Details on this clone: Its specificity is unknown.

Primers for the PCR totalled 60 Vbeta and 13 Jbeta. Repertoires were generated with immunoSEQ multiplex PCR, while TCRdb's copy carries only in-frame clones and drops some. The sample holds 150,000 or so clones, 70% to 90% seen once. Germline V gives CDR1 SEHNR, CDR2 FQNEAQ (reference sequence). This CDR3 is 15 amino acids long. Trimming pared 5 bases from V and 4 bases from J, leaving 14 bases between. This receptor was taken from a man between 18 and 29 years old in good health and CMV-seropositive. Sequenced sample: PBMCs. The chain has TRBV7-9 and TRBJ2-2; weak D call: TRBD1 (6 bases). The DNA of the CDR3 is TGTGCCAGCAGCCGCACAGGGTACGGCACCGGGGAGCTGTTTTTT. It is translated as CASSRTGYGTGELFF.